The 26 T cell receptor beta chains reported below all come from one sample, sequenced in a study of OX40 agonist ivuxolimab in advanced cancers. Repertoires were generated with immunoSEQ multiplex PCR, while TCRdb's copy carries only in-frame clones and drops some. Among 85,000 to 120,000 clones listed, 90% were seen once. This material consisted of CD4+ or CD8+ T cells sorted from blood, taken in a trial of the OX40 agonist ivuxolimab. Receptor source: an adult with an advanced solid tumor such as melanoma, head and neck, liver or kidney cancer.

Remarks on this clone: In the same sample, other DNA sequences code for this CDR3. The chain employs TRBV28 and TRBJ1-5; D is unclear. Germline values: CDR1 MDHEN, CDR2 SYDVKM. The CDR3 has 15 amino acids. Between the trimmed V and J ends, which lost 3 bases and 5 bases, there was a span of 14 bases. The CDR3 region is CASSLPLGRDQPQHF. DNA of the CDR3: TGTGCCAGCAGTTTGCCACTGGGAAGGGATCAGCCCCAGCATTTT. Using reference TRBV28 and TRBJ1-5 for the parts outside the CDR3, the full variable domain is DVKVTQSSRYLVKRTGEKVFLECVQDMDHENMFWYRQDPGLGLRLIYFSYDVKMKEKGDIPEGYSVSREKKERFSLILESASTNQTSMYLCASSLPLGRDQPQHFGDGTRLSIL.

The chain couples TRBV18 to TRBJ2-7, with D tentatively TRBD2 (5 bases). The germline CDR1 and CDR2 sequences are KGHSH and LQKENI. The CDR3 is made up of 15 amino acids. Trimming shortened V by 2 bases and J by 4 bases, and 15 bases separated the two germline ends. The CDR3 spells CASSPGGSGMYEQYF. CDR3 nucleotide sequence: TGTGCCAGCTCACCAGGTGGGTCCGGGATGTACGAGCAGTACTTC.

This chain links TRBV28 with TRBJ2-1; D might be TRBD1 (6 bases). CDR1 and CDR2 from the germline V gene are MDHEN and SYDVKM. The length of the CDR3 is 16 residues. Trimming shortened V by 4 bases and J by 0 bases, and 13 bases separated the two germline ends. CDR3 nucleotides: TGTGCCAGCAGTTCCTCAGGGGCGAACTCCTACAATGAGCAGTTCTTC. Its translation is CASSSSGANSYNEQFF.

The chain joins TRBV9 to TRBJ2-1; D is undetermined. V was pared by 2 bases and J by 0 bases, with 6 bases between. Germline CDR1 reads SGDLS; CDR2 reads YYNGEE. CDR3 length: 14 amino acids. The CDR3 spells CASSVRSSYNEQFF. The CDR3 DNA is TGTGCCAGCAGCGTTAGGAGCTCCTACAATGAGCAGTTCTTC. Filled out from reference TRBV9 and TRBJ2-1, the complete variable domain reads DSGVTQTPKHLITATGQRVTLRCSPRSGDLSVYWYQQSLDQGLQFLIQYYNGEERAKGNILERFSAQQFPDLHSELNLSSLELGDSALYFCASSVRSSYNEQFFGPGTRLTVL.

V is TRBV28 and J is TRBJ1-2, with 9 bases that match TRBD1. Germline V lookup: CDR1 MDHEN, CDR2 SYDVKM. The CDR3 has 14 amino acids. V was pared by 2 bases and J by 10 bases, with 8 bases of the junction left unmatched. Here the CDR3 DNA reads TGTGCCAGCAGTTTACCGGGACAGGGAGTCTCCTACACCTTC. Translated, it gives CASSLPGQGVSYTF.

A remark on this clone: Without the conserved terminal phenylalanine or tryptophan, this CDR3 likely stems from a read error. It is unclear where the CDR3 begins or ends on the DNA, so no DNA is shown, and the CDR3 is as TCRdb lists it. V and J are TRBV6-1 and TRBJ2-7; the table's D call, TRBD1, was not checked against the DNA. Counting both end residues, the CDR3 totals 10 amino acids. Germline CDR1 reads MNHNS; CDR2 reads SASEGT. The CDR3 is CASGYPGQGN.

The rearrangement joins TRBV6-1 to TRBJ1-2, with D perhaps TRBD1 (5 bases). With 2 bases removed from V and 4 bases from J, the gap between germline ends came to 11 bases. Germline assignment: CDR1 MNHNS and CDR2 SASEGT. The CDR3 sequence is 14 residues long. CDR3 in amino acids: CASSEWGGTYGYTF. Written as DNA, the CDR3 is TGTGCCAGCAGTGAATGGGGGGGAACCTATGGCTACACCTTC.

The V call is TRBV7-8, the J call TRBJ2-5; 8 bases agree with TRBD1. The V and J ends lost 1 base and 0 bases, in that order; junction bases with no gene match: 10. The germline gives CDR1 SGHVS, CDR2 FQNEAQ. The CDR3 covers 18 residues. CDR3 residues: CASSLGVGQGMYQETQYF. Here the CDR3 DNA reads TGTGCCAGCAGCTTAGGGGTCGGACAGGGAATGTACCAAGAGACCCAGTACTTC.

This clone was observed a few times. The genes are TRBV7-3 and TRBJ2-7; D gene unclear. V shed 2 bases and J shed 5 bases, with 10 bases lying between them. Germline loops: CDR1 SGHTA, CDR2 FQGTGA. CDR3 length: 13 amino acids. This CDR3 reads CASSLDRVNEQYF. In nucleotides, the CDR3 is TGTGCCAGCAGCTTAGACCGGGTCAACGAGCAGTACTTC.

The V and J genes are TRBV2 and TRBJ1-3; D call uncertain. The CDR3 contains 14 residues. Trimming took off 9 bases at V and 3 bases at J, with 15 bases between the two ends. Germline V gene data show CDR1 as SNHLY and CDR2 as FYNNEI. For the CDR3, the DNA is TGTGCCAGAGCTACGAGCCGCATTGGAAACACCATATATTTT. This translates into CARATSRIGNTIYF.

The chain recombines TRBV28 with TRBJ1-4; D perhaps matches TRBD1 (5 bases). The CDR3 has 12 residues. Germline V gene lookup returns CDR1 MDHEN and CDR2 SYDVKM. V dropped 11 bases and J dropped 8 bases, with 15 bases sitting between them. CDR3 region: CASLQGGEKLFF. In DNA form, the CDR3 reads TGTGCCTCCCTGCAGGGTGGGGAAAAACTGTTTTTT. The entire variable domain, with the rest obtained from reference TRBV28 and TRBJ1-4, is as follows: DVKVTQSSRYLVKRTGEKVFLECVQDMDHENMFWYRQDPGLGLRLIYFSYDVKMKEKGDIPEGYSVSREKKERFSLILESASTNQTSMYLCASLQGGEKLFFGSGTQLSVL.

V gene TRBV2 combines with J gene TRBJ2-3; D is perhaps TRBD2 (7 bases). Per germline, CDR1 SNHLY and CDR2 FYNNEI. Trimming shortened V by 8 bases and J by 1 base, and 16 bases separated the two germline ends. This CDR3 region has 15 residues. This CDR3 reads CASDENGGRTDTQYF. CDR3 DNA sequence: TGTGCCAGCGACGAGAACGGGGGGCGCACAGATACGCAGTATTTT.

The gene calls are TRBV7-2 and TRBJ2-7; TRBD2 aligns across 7 bases. CDR1 and CDR2 (germline): SGHTA, FQGNSA. The CDR3 runs 15 residues. V lost 0 bases to trimming and J lost 3 bases; unmatched junction nucleotides: 5. DNA of the CDR3: TGTGCCAGCAGCTTAGCGCGCGGCGGGAGCTACGAGCAGTACTTC. The encoded protein is CASSLARGGSYEQYF. The full variable domain, with the rest looked up from reference TRBV7-2 and TRBJ2-7, is GAGVSQSPSNKVTEKGKDVELRCDPISGHTALYWYRQSLGQGLEFLIYFQGNSAPDKSGLPSDRFSAERTGGSVSTLTIQRTQQEDSAVYLCASSLARGGSYEQYFGPGTRLTVT.

This sequence joins TRBV7-9 and TRBJ2-7; the match to TRBD1 covers 9 bases. Germline trimming cut 5 bases from V and 3 bases from J; bases unmatched to any gene: 8. The CDR3 is 15 amino acids. Germline CDR1 and CDR2: SEHNR and FQNEAQ (reference sequence). The CDR3 spells CASSPGQGNVYEQYF. The CDR3 nucleotides are TGTGCCAGCAGCCCGGGACAGGGCAACGTCTACGAGCAGTACTTC.

The V and J genes are TRBV7-2 and TRBJ2-3; 10 positions agree with TRBD2. Germline V gives CDR1 SGHTA, CDR2 FQGNSA. The CDR3 is made up of 15 amino acids. The ends lost 5 bases at V and 2 bases at J; junction bases unmatched: 4. The CDR3 DNA sequence: TGTGCCAGCAGCCAGCTAGCGGGGGTCACAGATACGCAGTATTTT. Its translation: CASSQLAGVTDTQYF.

The chain is built from TRBV19 and TRBJ1-4; D is ambiguous. Germline assignment: CDR1 LNHDA and CDR2 SQIVND (reference sequence). V lost 7 bases to trimming and J lost 7 bases, with 16 bases between them. This CDR3 region has 14 residues. CDR3 in DNA: TGTGCCAGTAAGCCACTGGACGATGCTGAAAAACTGTTTTTT. This sequence encodes CASKPLDDAEKLFF.

The DNA for the CDR3 is TGTGCCAGCAGTGAAGCAGAAGGGGGGCTATGGTATGGCTACACCTTC. Translated: CASSEAEGGLWYGYTF. The V call is TRBV6-1, the J call TRBJ1-2; tentative D call: TRBD1 (6 bases). Germline CDR1 reads MNHNS; CDR2 reads SASEGT. V was pared by 0 bases and J by 5 bases, with 16 bases between. The CDR3 covers 16 residues.

The chain links TRBV29-1 to TRBJ2-7, with 10 bases identical to TRBD1. With 7 bases clipped from V and 6 bases from J, the junction kept 6 bases outside the gene matches. Germline lookup yields CDR1 SQVTM and CDR2 ANQGSEA. The CDR3 runs to 12 residues. CDR3 sequence: CSAGTGAREQYF. Here the CDR3 DNA reads TGCAGCGCCGGGACAGGGGCGCGCGAGCAGTACTTC.

V is TRBV5-4 and J is TRBJ1-6; D perhaps matches TRBD1 (6 bases). CDR1 and CDR2 from the germline V gene are SGHNT and YYREEE (reference sequence). The CDR3 runs 14 residues. Trimming left V 2 bases short and J 7 bases short, with 10 bases between. The CDR3 is CASSLQGSNSPLHF. The CDR3 DNA reads as TGTGCCAGCAGCTTACAGGGTTCCAATTCACCCCTCCACTTT.

The V and J genes are TRBV28 and TRBJ2-1, with unresolved D. The V gene lost 7 bases and the J gene lost 11 bases, with 12 bases spanning the gap. The CDR3 has 11 amino acids. Germline CDR1 and CDR2: MDHEN and SYDVKM. CDR3 loop: CASTDTLKQFF. The CDR3 DNA is TGTGCCAGCACTGACACCTTGAAGCAGTTCTTC.

CDR3 region: CASSYSGENTYEQYF. In DNA, the CDR3 is TGTGCCAGCAGTTACTCTGGGGAAAACACCTACGAGCAGTACTTC. The chain combines TRBV6-5 with TRBJ2-7; D is unclear. Deletions cut 0 bases from V and 2 bases from J, with 11 bases between. The CDR3 has 15 residues. CDR1 is MNHEY and CDR2 is SVGAGI in the germline V gene.

The rearrangement joins TRBV27 to TRBJ2-2, with TRBD1 as a possible D gene (6 bases). Germline values: CDR1 MNHEY, CDR2 SMNVEV (reference sequence). The CDR3 length is 15 residues. Trimming left V 4 bases short and J 5 bases short, with 14 bases between. The CDR3: CASSSYRDPTGELFF. The CDR3 DNA reads TGTGCCAGCAGTTCTTACAGGGACCCGACCGGGGAGCTGTTTTTT.

The chain joins TRBV19 to TRBJ2-3, with D unclear. Trimming stripped 7 bases from V and 3 bases from J, with 14 bases between. This CDR3 region has 14 residues. The germline CDR1 and CDR2 sequences are LNHDA and SQIVND (reference sequence). The CDR3 is CASKVDYGTDTQYF. The CDR3 region has the DNA TGTGCCAGTAAGGTGGATTACGGGACAGATACGCAGTATTTT.

The DNA of the CDR3 is TGCGCCAGCAGCTTGGACAGTTGGAACACTGAAGCTTTCTTT. This encodes CASSLDSWNTEAFF. The chain is built from TRBV5-1 and TRBJ1-1, with D hard to call. V lost 0 bases and J 1 base, leaving 7 bases between the germline ends. The CDR3 runs to 14 residues. Germline lookup yields CDR1 SGHRS and CDR2 YFSETQ.

This clone was recorded only once. This chain connects TRBV19 to TRBJ1-1, with D hard to call. Looked up from germline, CDR1 is LNHDA and CDR2 is SQIVND (reference sequence). The CDR3 is 13 amino acids. V was shortened by 7 bases and J by 1 base, with 10 bases between the two germline ends. In DNA form, the CDR3 reads TGTGCCAGTACCGTAACAGCGAACACTGAAGCTTTCTTT. Translation: CASTVTANTEAFF. Looking up the rest from reference TRBV19 and TRBJ1-1 gives the full variable domain: DGGITQSPKYLFRKEGQNVTLSCEQNLNHDAMYWYRQDPGQGLRLIYYSQIVNDFQKGDIAEGYSVSREKKESFPLTVTSAQKNPTAFYLCASTVTANTEAFFGQGTRLTVV.

The V and J genes are TRBV7-2 and TRBJ2-7; D gene unclear. The CDR3 is 16 residues long. Germline lookup yields CDR1 SGHTA and CDR2 FQGNSA. With 5 bases removed from V and 4 bases from J, the gap between germline ends came to 21 bases. The DNA of the CDR3 is TGTGCCAGCAGCCTGAGACCGGGTGCCTCCGCATACGAGCAGTACTTC. It translates to CASSLRPGASAYEQYF.